Each of the 28 T cell receptor beta chains below was sequenced from the same sample in a study of vaccination effects on CD4 cells after COVID-19 (dated by TCRdb to the early 2020s). The method behind the library was the immunoSEQ multiplex PCR assay. What TCRdb holds here is the immuneACCESS table cut down to in-frame rearrangements. Part of the clones is not present; checked against another copy, under half of the missing clones reflect an unresolved V gene, and the others are unexplained. This sample holds about 43,000 clones; roughly 72% were observed only once. The ten most abundant clones make up 11% of the sample. Their antigens remain unidentified. The ViraFEST assay stimulated PBMC with viral peptide pools and then used TCR sequencing to identify antigen-specific CD4+ T cell clonotypes by expansion. After more than nine days of culture, CD4+ T cells were isolated with the EasySep CD4+ T cell isolation kit. None of the healthy vaccine recipients had a prior SARS-CoV-2 infection, which was confirmed by nucleocapsid antibody tests that came back negative both before and after vaccination.

This material consisted of CD4+ T cells from PBMCs cultured with SARS-CoV-2 spike peptides, taken before COVID-19 vaccination. What this sample's cell subset or site label stands for: SARS-CoV-2 spike overlapping peptide pool stimulation. The receptors stem from a human donor who received a COVID-19 vaccine.

The V and J genes are TRBV25-1 and TRBJ2-3; 7 bases line up with TRBD1. In germline, CDR1 is MGHDK, CDR2 SYGVNS. The V gene end was trimmed by 3 bases and the J gene end by 2 bases; junction bases not matched to a gene: 5. There are 15 residues in the CDR3. The CDR3 sequence: CASSEGRGITDTQYF. The CDR3 DNA is TGTGCCAGCAGTGAGGGCAGGGGGATCACAGATACGCAGTATTTT.

The genes are TRBV7-8 and TRBJ2-2; a weak D match, TRBD1 (6 bases). This CDR3 has 17 amino acids. V was pared by 1 base and J by 1 base, with 13 bases between. The germline gives CDR1 SGHVS, CDR2 FQNEAQ. The chain's CDR3 is CASSLGSGAWNTGELFF. The CDR3 DNA is TGTGCCAGCAGCTTAGGATCAGGGGCATGGAACACCGGGGAGCTGTTTTTT.

This clone was counted between two and nine times. The V gene is TRBV10-1, the J gene TRBJ2-3; perhaps TRBD2 as D (6 bases). Germline CDR1 reads WNHNN; CDR2 reads SYGVQD (reference sequence). The V end was cut by 2 bases, the J end by 2 bases, with 11 bases between. The CDR3 runs 15 residues. The CDR3 DNA sequence: TGCGCCAGCAGTGAGGCCGGGAGTCCCACAGATACGCAGTATTTT. Translating gives CASSEAGSPTDTQYF.

The rearrangement joins TRBV15 to TRBJ2-6, with 8 positions matching TRBD1. The CDR3 consists of 18 residues. Germline values: CDR1 LNHNV, CDR2 YYDKDF (reference sequence). V shed 1 base and J 2 bases; nucleotides not matched to a gene: 7. CDR3 coding DNA: TGTGCCACCAGCAGAGCCTTGGACAGGGCTCCTGGGGCCAACGTCCTGACTTTC. This sequence encodes CATSRALDRAPGANVLTF.

The chain combines TRBV10-1 with TRBJ2-5; a possible D gene is TRBD2 (7 bases). V was cut by 5 bases and J by 6 bases, with 19 bases left in between. From germline, CDR1 is WNHNN and CDR2 SYGVQD (reference sequence). The length of the CDR3 is 15 residues. The CDR3 here is CASSRWEGGQKTQYF. CDR3 DNA: TGCGCCAGCAGTCGCTGGGAGGGGGGGCAGAAGACCCAGTACTTC.

The rearrangement links TRBV24-1 to TRBJ2-5; TRBD1 is a possible D gene (7 bases). Trimming removed 3 bases at V and 5 bases at J, with 15 bases between. Germline CDR1 reads KGHDR; CDR2 reads SFDVKD. This CDR3 spans 15 amino acids. CDR3 bases: TGTGCCACCAGTGATCCACGGAGGGGGCAGGAGACCCAGTACTTC. This translates into CATSDPRRGQETQYF.

This chain joins TRBV6-2 or TRBV6-3 and TRBJ1-5, with D uncertain. Trimming took 0 bases from V and 1 from J, leaving 7 bases between them. Germline CDR1 reads MNHEY; CDR2 reads SVGEGT. The CDR3 covers 15 residues. CDR3 coding DNA: TGTGCCAGCAGTTACTCAGGGAGGAGCAATCAGCCCCAGCATTTT. Amino acid sequence: CASSYSGRSNQPQHF.

This clone was recorded once. V is TRBV30 and J is TRBJ2-5, with unresolved D. Trimming shortened V by 3 bases and J by 1 base, and 9 bases separated the two germline ends. The CDR3 has 13 amino acids. The germline V gene encodes CDR1 GTSNPN and CDR2 SVGIG (reference sequence). This chain's CDR3 is CAWRKDLQETQYF. The CDR3 nucleotides are TGTGCCTGGAGGAAGGACCTCCAAGAGACCCAGTACTTC.

The gene calls are TRBV18 and TRBJ1-2; no clear D. Trimming took 5 bases from V and 5 from J, leaving 12 bases between them. CDR1 KGHSH and CDR2 LQKENI come from the germline V gene. There are 13 residues in the CDR3. Here the CDR3 reads CASSGVIEYGYTF. DNA of the CDR3: TGTGCCAGCTCAGGGGTGATTGAGTATGGCTACACCTTC.

The rearrangement joins TRBV28 to TRBJ2-7; the match to TRBD1 covers 7 bases. In germline, CDR1 is MDHEN, CDR2 SYDVKM. V lost 5 bases and J lost 8; bases outside the gene matches: 9. There are 13 residues in the CDR3. The CDR3 reads CASSQWTGPKQYV. The CDR3 DNA follows: TGTGCCAGCAGTCAATGGACAGGCCCGAAGCAGTACGTC.

The chain joins TRBV5-1 to TRBJ2-1; TRBD1 might be the D (6 bases). The CDR3 sequence is 15 residues long. The germline CDR1 and CDR2 sequences are SGHRS and YFSETQ. V lost 0 bases and J lost 5, with 12 bases in between. DNA for the CDR3: TGCGCCAGCAGCTTGGTGGCAGGGGAAGACAATGAGCAGTTCTTC. It codes for CASSLVAGEDNEQFF.

This chain joins TRBV5-1 and TRBJ2-7, with 9 bases fitting TRBD1. The CDR3 is 15 amino acids. V was clipped by 6 bases and J by 0 bases; unmatched bases: 7. Germline V gives CDR1 SGHRS, CDR2 YFSETQ. CDR3 protein: CASNKGTGSSYEQYV. CDR3 nucleotides: TGCGCCAGCAACAAGGGGACAGGGAGCTCCTACGAGCAGTACGTC.

The gene calls are TRBV29-1 and TRBJ1-1; TRBD1 might be the D (5 bases). This CDR3 is 13 amino acids long. Germline V gene sequence: CDR1 SQVTM, CDR2 ANQGSEA. V lost 3 bases, J lost 2 bases, and 10 bases lay in between. CDR3 in amino acids: CSVDTGLNTEAFF. CDR3 bases: TGCAGCGTTGATACAGGATTAAACACTGAAGCTTTCTTT.

V is TRBV11-1 and J is TRBJ2-7; D is uncertain. The germline V and J ends were trimmed by 1 base and 6 bases, with 7 bases remaining between them. There are 12 residues in the CDR3. Germline V CDR1 and CDR2: SGHAT, FQDESV (reference sequence). The CDR3 protein is CASSLVRPEQYV. The CDR3 nucleotides read TGTGCCAGCAGCTTAGTTCGTCCCGAGCAGTACGTC.

The rearrangement joins TRBV24-1 to TRBJ2-5; TRBD1 matches 9 bases. J lost 4 bases, V lost 6 bases, and 11 bases had no gene match. This CDR3 contains 16 residues. In germline, CDR1 is KGHDR, CDR2 SFDVKD. CDR3 in amino acids: CATSYPPGQGGETQYF. The CDR3 bases are TGTGCCACCAGTTACCCCCCGGGACAGGGAGGAGAGACCCAGTACTTC.

The V and J genes are TRBV7-7 and TRBJ2-3; D gene ambiguous. Germline V gene lookup returns CDR1 SSHAT and CDR2 FNYEAQ (reference sequence). The CDR3 sequence is 14 residues long. The germline V and J ends were trimmed by 3 bases and 2 bases, with 9 bases remaining between them. As DNA, the CDR3 is TGTGCCAGCAGCTTCACGGTTAACACAGATACGCAGTATTTT. This encodes CASSFTVNTDTQYF.

This sequence joins TRBV4-1 and TRBJ1-2; D gene uncertain. V gave up 0 bases and J gave up 3 bases, with 14 bases separating them. CDR3 length: 16 residues. CDR1 is MGHRA and CDR2 is YSYEKL in the germline V gene. The CDR3 DNA reads as TGCGCCAGCAGCCAAGATCGAGAGGGAACTTACTATGGCTACACCTTC. As protein: CASSQDREGTYYGYTF.

The chain joins TRBV15 to TRBJ2-1; perhaps TRBD2 as D (6 bases). CDR3 length: 14 amino acids. Germline CDR1 is LNHNV and CDR2 is YYDKDF (reference sequence). Trimming took off 5 bases at V and 4 bases at J, with 12 bases between the two ends. CDR3 in DNA: TGTGCCACCAGCCCCCCTGCGGGGTACAATGAGCAGTTCTTC. This sequence encodes CATSPPAGYNEQFF.

The J gene is TRBJ2-2, the V gene TRBV11-2; no definite D call. The V end was cut by 3 bases, the J end by 6 bases, with 8 bases between. This CDR3 is 13 amino acids long. CDR1 and CDR2 from the germline V gene are SGHAT and FQNNGV. The CDR3 region is CASSLDPPGELFF. The CDR3 bases are TGTGCCAGCAGCTTGGACCCGCCCGGGGAGCTGTTTTTT. Variable domain in full (rest from reference TRBV11-2 and TRBJ2-2): EAGVAQSPRYKIIEKRQSVAFWCNPISGHATLYWYQQILGQGPKLLIQFQNNGVVDDSQLPKDRFSAERLKGVDSTLKIQPAKLEDSAVYLCASSLDPPGELFFGEGSRLTVL.

The CDR3 spells CAIQAGGYNEQFF. The CDR3 DNA sequence: TGTGCCATCCAGGCGGGGGGATACAATGAGCAGTTCTTC. This chain links TRBV10-3 with TRBJ2-1, with 8 bases aligning to TRBD2. Trimming cost V 8 bases and J 4 bases; bases outside gene matches: 4. Germline CDR1 and CDR2: ENHRY and SYGVKD. The CDR3 totals 13 residues.

The chain is built from TRBV11-2 and TRBJ1-4, with TRBD1 matching 7 bases. Germline V gene sequence: CDR1 SGHAT, CDR2 FQNNGV. The V segment lost 5 bases and the J segment 7 bases; nucleotides outside the gene matches: 10. There are 15 residues in the CDR3. CDR3 sequence: CASSAIGRGSEKLFF. CDR3 in DNA: TGTGCCAGCAGCGCGATCGGCAGGGGGAGTGAAAAACTGTTTTTT.

V usage is TRBV7-8 and J usage is TRBJ2-7, with TRBD2 as a possible D gene (5 bases). Germline V gene sequence: CDR1 SGHVS, CDR2 FQNEAQ. V was shortened by 1 base and J by 8 bases, with 12 bases between the two germline ends. This CDR3 comprises 13 residues. CDR3 nucleotides: TGTGCCAGCAGCTTAGGTTCCTCGGGGAAGCAGTACGTC. It encodes CASSLGSSGKQYV.

This chain uses TRBV20-1 with TRBJ2-1, with D uncertain. This CDR3 comprises 12 residues. Germline CDR1 reads DFQATT; CDR2 reads SNEGSKA (reference sequence). Trimming shortened V by 3 bases and J by 7 bases, and 10 bases separated the two germline ends. The DNA of the CDR3 is TGCAGTGCTAGTCGAGAATCGAATGAGCAGTTCTTC. Its translation is CSASRESNEQFF.

J is TRBJ1-4 and V is TRBV10-3, with D perhaps TRBD1 (5 bases). CDR1 and CDR2 from the germline V gene are ENHRY and SYGVKD. V shed 6 bases and J shed 6 bases, with 8 bases lying between them. The CDR3 spans 12 residues. The CDR3 DNA is TGTGCCATCAGCGGGACGGATGAAAAACTGTTTTTT. Its translation is CAISGTDEKLFF.

This chain uses TRBV30 with TRBJ2-4, with D maybe TRBD2 (6 bases). Germline V gene lookup returns CDR1 GTSNPN and CDR2 SVGIG (reference sequence). CDR3 length: 13 residues. V lost 5 bases, J lost 3 bases, and 11 bases lay in between. CDR3 in DNA: TGTGCCTGGGAGGGAGGCTTCAAAAACATTCAGTACTTC. Encoded protein: CAWEGGFKNIQYF.

The V and J genes are TRBV7-2 and TRBJ2-3; D remains ambiguous. Germline CDR1 is SGHTA and CDR2 is FQGNSA. The CDR3 runs to 13 residues. Trimming removed 2 bases from V and 7 bases from J, with 10 bases in between. Written as DNA, the CDR3 is TGTGCCAGCAGCTTACTTCGCCAGAATACGCAGTATTTT. Translation: CASSLLRQNTQYF.

V is TRBV10-1 and J is TRBJ2-3; D might be TRBD1 or TRBD2, each matching 6 bases. Germline V CDR1 and CDR2: WNHNN, SYGVQD (reference sequence). This CDR3 is built from 15 residues. V shed 3 bases and J shed 0 bases, with 10 bases lying between them. Here the CDR3 DNA reads TGCGCCAGCAGTGAAGGAGGGGGAAGCACAGATACGCAGTATTTT. Its translation is CASSEGGGSTDTQYF.

The chain carries TRBV24-1 and TRBJ2-2, with D tentatively TRBD2 (6 bases). Germline V CDR1 and CDR2: KGHDR, SFDVKD. Trimming pared 8 bases from V and 2 bases from J, leaving 8 bases between. The CDR3 extends over 13 amino acids. Here the CDR3 DNA reads TGTGCCACCACGCGGGGAAACACCGGGGAGCTGTTTTTT. This gives the protein CATTRGNTGELFF.